Described below is a single T cell receptor beta chain sequence and its context. Its target is unknown. The CDR3 contains 12 residues. V lost 4 bases and J lost 5, with 7 bases in between. The sample originates from a study of cytomegalovirus exposure and HLA in healthy donors. Overall study results and limits: Differences between HLA loci emerged in a later analysis of TCR association rates, with DRB1 most and HLA-C fewest.

The PCR ran on 60 Vbeta and 13 Jbeta primers. TCRdb keeps only in-frame clones here, not all; method: immunoSEQ multiplex PCR. The table has some 170,000 clones, roughly 79% seen once; the top ten hold 0.95% to 1.1%. When sampled, the donors appeared nominally healthy, though they likely had unrecorded immune exposures. The origin of this receptor is a woman in her thirties or forties in good health and CMV-seronegative. Sequenced sample: PBMCs. The V gene is TRBV5-3, the J gene TRBJ2-1; D is uncertain. TRBV5-3 carries the ORF label, with uncertain function. CDR3 DNA sequence: TGTGCCAGAAGCATTATAGACAATGAGCAGTTCTTC. Encoded protein: CARSIIDNEQFF.